The rows below give T cell receptor beta chains drawn from one sample of a study of T-cell reconstitution after alpha-beta-depleted transplantation in children. TCRdb redid the calling of the PCR reads with MiXCR, one entry per CDR3 protein. Found here are hundreds of thousands of distinct CDR3 sequences, 15% to 20% of them singletons; the top ten hold roughly 5%. Sequenced here: PBMCs, mostly from graft donor cells, sampled 360 days after TCRalphabeta/CD19-depleted stem cell transplant. The origin of the receptors is a male patient between 5 and 17 years old who had a stem cell transplant for acute lymphoblastic leukemia, so the T cells may come from the graft donor. CDR3s include the opening cysteine and the closing phenylalanine or tryptophan. The D gene is left open where the match is weak. Clone size appears in some rows only: once, few, many, or a class for an expanded clone.

V	J	D	size	DNA	CDR3
TRBV2	TRBJ1-2	NA	few	TGTGCCAGCGGAGCCGGGACTTTTTTTAACTATGGCTACACCTTC	CASGAGTFFNYGYTF
TRBV20-1	TRBJ1-4	NA	few	TGCAGTGCTAGAGATCTCTTCAGGGGCGCAGGGAAACTGTTTTTT	CSARDLFRGAGKLFF
TRBV28	TRBJ2-2	NA	many	TGTGCCAGCAGTTTATCCCACCGGCGTATTACCGGGGAGCTGTTTTTT	CASSLSHRRITGELFF
TRBV12-5	TRBJ1-5	TRBD1	few	TGTGCTAGTGGTCCGACAGGGTATGGCAATCAGCCCCAGCATTTT	CASGPTGYGNQPQHF
TRBV14	TRBJ2-3	TRBD1	many	TGTGCCAGCAGCCTATTACAGGGGGCAGATACGCAGTATTTT	CASSLLQGADTQYF
TRBV19	TRBJ1-1	TRBD1	few	TGTGCCAGTAGGATCCTCCAGGGGGTAGCTTTCTTT	CASRILQGVAFF
TRBV9	TRBJ2-5	NA	few	TGTGCCAGCAGCGTATCTGTCCTGGTGGGGTTAGAGACCCAGTACTTC	CASSVSVLVGLETQYF
TRBV5-6	TRBJ2-4	NA	NA	TGTGCCAGCAGCTTGGAAGGGTCCCCAGTAGCCAAAAACATTCAGTACTTC	CASSLEGSPVAKNIQYF
TRBV12-3/TRBV12-4	TRBJ2-1	NA	few	TGTGCCAGCAGTCCCTTCTCGGTTCTGTACAATGAGCAGTTCTTC	CASSPFSVLYNEQFF
TRBV6-5	TRBJ2-1	NA	many	TGTGCCAGCAGTTACTTGAGTCCCCACAATGAGCAGTTCTTC	CASSYLSPHNEQFF
TRBV7-2	TRBJ1-2	NA	NA	TGTGCCAGCAGCCCGGCCTATGGCTACACCTTC	CASSPAYGYTF
TRBV10-2	TRBJ1-1	NA	few	TGCGCCAGCAGCCCCGAGGGGGCTGAAGCTTTCTTT	CASSPEGAEAFF
TRBV7-3	TRBJ2-3	NA	many	TGTGCCAGCAGCAGCCCATCAGATACGCAGTATTTT	CASSSPSDTQYF
TRBV13	TRBJ2-7	TRBD2	few	TGTGCCAGCAGCTTGGTGGTGGGACTAGCTTCCCACGAGCAGTACTTC	CASSLVVGLASHEQYF
TRBV10-3	TRBJ2-3	TRBD2	few	TGTGCCATCAGTGAGGGACTAGCGGGACAGGATACGCAGTATTTT	CAISEGLAGQDTQYF
TRBV29-1	TRBJ2-1	NA	many	TGCAGCGTCTTACTAAGGAGCTCCTACAATGAGCAGTTCTTC	CSVLLRSSYNEQFF
TRBV6-5	TRBJ2-1	TRBD2	NA	TGTGCCAGCAGTTATTCACCAGCGGGGCTCAACAATGAGCAGTTCTTC	CASSYSPAGLNNEQFF
TRBV6-2/TRBV6-3	TRBJ2-1	TRBD2	few	TGTGCCAGCGGCTCTAGCGGGACCCACAATGAGCAGTTCTTC	CASGSSGTHNEQFF
TRBV4-2	TRBJ2-7	TRBD2	many	TGTGCCAGCAGCCAAGCGGTGCTAGCGGGACCCTCCTACGAGCAGTACTTC	CASSQAVLAGPSYEQYF
TRBV11-2	TRBJ2-3	NA	NA	TGTGCCAGCAGCTTAGGGGCCCGCACAGATACGCAGTATTTT	CASSLGARTDTQYF
TRBV29-1	TRBJ2-3	NA	few	TGCAGCGGAGCCCCCGCAGATACGCAGTATTTT	CSGAPADTQYF
TRBV19	TRBJ2-1	NA	few	TGTGCCAGTAGCCCGCTGTTCGGCGTTACCTACAATGAGCAGTTCTTC	CASSPLFGVTYNEQFF
TRBV28	TRBJ2-3	NA	NA	TGTGCCAGCAGTTCCGACCGGCTGCCCTACACAGATACGCAGTATTTT	CASSSDRLPYTDTQYF
TRBV18	TRBJ2-5	NA	NA	TGTGCCAGCTCACCTTTCCCAGGGTACCAAGAGACCCAGTACTTC	CASSPFPGYQETQYF
TRBV12-3/TRBV12-4	TRBJ2-1	TRBD2	few	TGTGCCAGCAGCCCAAGCGGGAGGGGGCATGAGCAGTTCTTC	CASSPSGRGHEQFF
TRBV6-5	TRBJ2-5	NA	few	TGTGCCAGCAGTTACTTTAGGTGGGAGACCCAGTACTTC	CASSYFRWETQYF
TRBV5-1	TRBJ2-7	NA	NA	TGCGCCAGCAGCGAGTCGGGTACCTACGAGCAGTACTTC	CASSESGTYEQYF
TRBV20-1	TRBJ1-1	NA	NA	TGCAGTGCTAGAGATCCAGACACTGAAGCTTTCTTT	CSARDPDTEAFF
TRBV12-3/TRBV12-4	TRBJ2-3	TRBD2	many	TGTGCCAGCAGTCCCATTCGGACTAGCGGAATCACAGATACGCAGTATTTT	CASSPIRTSGITDTQYF
TRBV10-3	TRBJ2-7	NA	few	TGTGCCATCAGTGAGCCCCAAGGGGTCACCTACGAGCAGTACTTC	CAISEPQGVTYEQYF
TRBV19	TRBJ2-1	TRBD1	NA	TGTGCCAGTAGTATGGTCAGGGGGCCCTACAATGAGCAGTTCTTC	CASSMVRGPYNEQFF
TRBV5-1	TRBJ1-2	TRBD1	few	TGCGCCAGCAGCCATCCTGACAGGGTCGATGGCTACACCTTC	CASSHPDRVDGYTF
TRBV5-1	TRBJ2-5	TRBD1	NA	TGCGCCAGCAGCCCCCACCGGGACAGGGGGCGAGAGACCCAGTACTTC	CASSPHRDRGRETQYF
TRBV21-1	TRBJ2-1	NA	NA	TGTGCCAGCAGCAATCTAGCGGGAGGAGGGCTATATAGCTCCTACAATGAGCAGTTCTTC	CASSNLAGGGLYSSYNEQFF
TRBV7-9	TRBJ2-7	NA	few	TGTGCCAGCAGCTTAGCGAAAGGGATGGCCTACGAGCAGTACTTC	CASSLAKGMAYEQYF
TRBV5-1	TRBJ2-1	NA	few	TGCGCCAGCAGCTTGGCTAGCGTGACCTACAATGAGCAGTTCTTC	CASSLASVTYNEQFF
TRBV20-1	TRBJ2-1	TRBD2	few	TGCAGTGCTAGAGATCTGGCTAGCGGGACGGGTGAGCAGTTCTTC	CSARDLASGTGEQFF
TRBV4-1	TRBJ2-7	NA	NA	TGCGCCAGCAGCCAACAAACGACCTTGGGTTACGAGCAGTACTTC	CASSQQTTLGYEQYF
TRBV5-4	TRBJ2-7	NA	few	TGTGCCAGCAGCTTGAAAGGGACCCTCTACGAGCAGTACTTC	CASSLKGTLYEQYF
TRBV11-2	TRBJ1-1	NA	NA	TGTGCCAGCAGCTTTGGGGTCTGGGACACTGAAGCTTTCTTT	CASSFGVWDTEAFF
TRBV7-3	TRBJ2-5	NA	many	TGTGCCAGCAGCCCACGGGACACATCCCAAGAGACCCAGTACTTC	CASSPRDTSQETQYF
TRBV7-6	TRBJ2-1	NA	many	TGTGCCAGCAGCCCCTCCGACGGGGGAGCCTACAATGAGCAGTTCTTC	CASSPSDGGAYNEQFF
TRBV12-3/TRBV12-4	TRBJ1-5	NA	NA	TGTGCCAGCTCCCCGGACCATTTAAGGCGCAATCAGCCCCAGCATTTT	CASSPDHLRRNQPQHF
TRBV27	TRBJ2-4	NA	NA	TGTGCCAGCAGTTTAAGGGCTATTCTAGCCAAAAACATTCAGTACTTC	CASSLRAILAKNIQYF
TRBV29-1	TRBJ2-4	NA	many	TGCAGCGTTTCGCAGGGTGCCAAAAACATTCAGTACTTC	CSVSQGAKNIQYF
TRBV7-6	TRBJ2-7	NA	NA	TGTGCCAGCAGCTTAGTGATGCGGTTCGACGAGCAGTACTTC	CASSLVMRFDEQYF
TRBV27	TRBJ2-7	TRBD1	few	TGTGCCAGCAGTTTTCGGACAGGGCGTAACTCGGGCGAGCAGTACTTC	CASSFRTGRNSGEQYF
TRBV6-4	TRBJ1-1	NA	NA	TGTGCCAGCAGTGACGATCGCAGGTCGAAAGCTTTCTTT	CASSDDRRSKAFF
TRBV7-6	TRBJ1-4	NA	many	TGTGCCAGCAGCGTCCGCCTGGCTACAACTAATGAAAAACTGTTTTTT	CASSVRLATTNEKLFF
TRBV2	TRBJ1-2	NA	many	TGTGCCAGCAACCTGAGAGGCTACACCTTC	CASNLRGYTF
TRBV29-1	TRBJ2-7	NA	few	TGCAGCGTTGGTGTCGGGCCGAGGGCCTACGAGCAGTACTTC	CSVGVGPRAYEQYF
TRBV4-1	TRBJ2-7	TRBD1	few	TGCGCCAGCAGCCATTCCCGTCCTCGGGACAGATACTACGAGCAGTACTTC	CASSHSRPRDRYYEQYF
TRBV7-8	TRBJ2-1	NA	many	TGTGCCAGCACCTTACGAGTCTCCTACAATGAGCAGTTCTTC	CASTLRVSYNEQFF
TRBV5-7	TRBJ2-7	TRBD1	NA	TGTGCCAGCAGCTCTCCCGATGACAGGGGGCCGTACGAGCAGTACTTC	CASSSPDDRGPYEQYF
TRBV12-3/TRBV12-4	TRBJ1-2	TRBD1	NA	TGTGCCAGCAGCTTCTCCACACAGGGGATCTATGGCTACACCTTC	CASSFSTQGIYGYTF
TRBV4-1	TRBJ1-2	TRBD1	NA	TGCGCCAGCAGCACTCCGACAGGGCTCGGCTACACCTTC	CASSTPTGLGYTF
TRBV5-1	TRBJ2-3	TRBD1	few	TGCGCCAGCAGCCTTCGGACAGGTACTAGCACAGATACGCAGTATTTT	CASSLRTGTSTDTQYF